Following are 28 T cell receptor beta chains from one sample sequenced in a study of T cell changes during pregnancy in multiple sclerosis. Only in-frame clones appear in the TCRdb table, and some are missing; sequencing was by immunoSEQ multiplex PCR. The sample yields about 83,000 clones, about 90% seen once. This material consisted of PBMCs, taken in the first trimester of pregnancy. The receptors here all came from a female donor in good health, serving as a control in a pregnancy study. Some clones in this sample may be carry-over from other donors' samples.

The chain combines TRBV4-2 with TRBJ2-1; 14 bases match TRBD2. The germline V gene has CDR1 LGHNA and CDR2 YNFKEQ. This CDR3 spans 19 amino acids. Trimming at V came to 4 bases and at J to 3 bases, leaving 11 bases not matched to a gene. CDR3 residues: CASSPEGTSGRVFYNEQFF. The CDR3 DNA follows: TGTGCCAGCAGCCCCGAGGGGACTAGCGGGAGAGTCTTCTACAATGAGCAGTTCTTC.

The chain carries TRBV12-5 and TRBJ2-1, with D perhaps matching TRBD2 (6 bases). Trimming removed 4 bases at V and 8 bases at J, with 18 bases between. The CDR3 runs to 15 residues. Germline V gives CDR1 LGHNT, CDR2 FRNRAP. The CDR3 DNA reads TGTGCTAGTGGTTCCCCTAGCGAGAAGGGCGATGAGCAGTTCTTC. This sequence encodes CASGSPSEKGDEQFF.

This clone was observed once. This chain joins TRBV5-6 and TRBJ2-5; 7 nucleotides align to TRBD2. The CDR3 spans 16 residues. V shed 0 bases and J 5 bases; nucleotides not matched to a gene: 10. Looked up from germline, CDR1 is SGHDT and CDR2 is YYEEEE. The CDR3 DNA is TGTGCCAGCAGCTTGGGGCGGGAGTGGAAGTTGGAGACCCAGTACTTC. Translated: CASSLGREWKLETQYF.

The V gene is TRBV19, the J gene TRBJ1-1, with 9 bases aligning to TRBD1. The CDR3 is 15 amino acids. Germline-derived CDR1 and CDR2 are LNHDA and SQIVND (reference sequence). With 9 bases clipped from V and 4 bases from J, the junction kept 12 bases outside the gene matches. This CDR3 reads CASRTGELVGTEAFF. In nucleotides, the CDR3 is TGTGCCAGCCGGACAGGGGAACTAGTGGGCACTGAAGCTTTCTTT.

V is TRBV7-3 and J is TRBJ2-2, with D perhaps TRBD1 (6 bases). CDR1 and CDR2 (germline): SGHTA, FQGTGA. This CDR3 comprises 14 residues. The V end lost 5 bases, the J end lost 5 bases, and 12 bases lay between the germline ends. In DNA form, the CDR3 reads TGTGCCAGCAGCCCTCAGGGGAGAACCGGGGAGCTGTTTTTT. Translated: CASSPQGRTGELFF.

This clone came up once. This chain uses TRBV6-5 with TRBJ2-2, with TRBD2 as a possible D gene (5 bases). Trimming removed 8 bases at V and 5 bases at J, with 12 bases between. The germline CDR1 and CDR2 sequences are MNHEY and SVGAGI. There are 13 residues in the CDR3. The CDR3 sequence: CASQKTGTGELFF. In nucleotides, the CDR3 is TGTGCCAGCCAGAAAACGGGAACCGGGGAGCTGTTTTTT.

This chain links TRBV5-1 with TRBJ2-2; TRBD1 matches at 9 bases. J gave up 7 bases and V 5 bases, and 9 bases lay outside the gene matches. In germline, CDR1 is SGHRS, CDR2 YFSETQ. The CDR3 consists of 15 residues. CDR3 residues: CASSSGQGRVGELFF. The CDR3 bases are TGCGCCAGCAGTTCCGGACAGGGGAGGGTCGGGGAGCTGTTTTTT.

The chain links TRBV6-6 to TRBJ2-7; TRBD1 is a possible D gene (5 bases). Germline-derived CDR1 and CDR2 are MNHNY and SVGAGI (reference sequence). The CDR3 totals 14 residues. Between the trimmed V and J ends, which lost 10 bases and 0 bases, there was a span of 16 bases. The CDR3 sequence is CATAPTGSSYEQYF. The DNA of the CDR3 is TGTGCCACCGCCCCCACAGGAAGCTCCTACGAGCAGTACTTC.

The chain recombines TRBV18 with TRBJ1-6, with TRBD1 matching over 8 bases. The V gene end was trimmed by 6 bases and the J gene end by 8 bases; junction bases not matched to a gene: 6. There are 14 residues in the CDR3. The germline V gene has CDR1 KGHSH and CDR2 LQKENI. The chain's CDR3 is CASSSMDRDSPLHF. The CDR3 nucleotides are TGTGCCAGCTCGTCAATGGACAGGGATTCACCCCTCCACTTT.

The J gene is TRBJ2-7, the V gene TRBV7-2, with D possibly being TRBD1 (5 bases). V gave up 5 bases and J gave up 3 bases, with 14 bases separating them. This CDR3 comprises 14 residues. Germline values: CDR1 SGHTA, CDR2 FQGNSA. The CDR3 coding sequence is TGTGCCAGCAGCCCACACCAGGACAACTACGAGCAGTACTTC. This encodes CASSPHQDNYEQYF.

The rearrangement links TRBV6-1 to TRBJ1-1; tentative D call: TRBD1 (5 bases). The CDR3 is made up of 13 amino acids. Looked up from germline, CDR1 is MNHNS and CDR2 is SASEGT. V lost 1 base and J 7 bases, leaving 10 bases between the germline ends. CDR3 protein: CASSEGAGLEAFF. Here the CDR3 DNA reads TGTGCCAGCAGTGAAGGGGCGGGGCTTGAAGCTTTCTTT.

The gene calls are TRBV6-1 and TRBJ2-5; TRBD2 might be the D (5 bases). V lost 8 bases and J 3 bases, leaving 19 bases between the germline ends. Germline CDR1 MNHNS, CDR2 SASEGT. The CDR3 has 15 residues. CDR3 amino acids: CASLFLLGLEETQYF. The CDR3 nucleotides are TGTGCCAGCCTTTTCCTACTAGGTTTGGAAGAGACCCAGTACTTC.

This sequence joins TRBV20-1 and TRBJ2-1; D might be TRBD1 (6 bases). The germline CDR1 and CDR2 sequences are DFQATT and SNEGSKA (reference sequence). The CDR3 covers 10 residues. V gave up 6 bases and J gave up 9 bases, with 9 bases separating them. CDR3 nucleotides: TGCAGTGCGGGCAGGGGTGAGCAGTTCTTC. Amino acid sequence: CSAGRGEQFF.

The chain's CDR3 is CASSQDLTLAGTYEQYF. CDR3 sequence (DNA): TGTGCCAGCAGCCAAGATCTCACGCTAGCGGGAACCTACGAGCAGTACTTC. V is TRBV4-2 and J is TRBJ2-7, with TRBD2 matching over 9 bases. Germline V CDR1 and CDR2: LGHNA, YNFKEQ. V lost 0 bases and J lost 2; bases outside the gene matches: 8. This CDR3 spans 17 amino acids.

V and J are TRBV5-1 and TRBJ1-1; TRBD1 matches at 9 bases. Germline CDR1 is SGHRS and CDR2 is YFSETQ. V lost 4 bases and J lost 1; bases outside the gene matches: 2. The CDR3 is made up of 14 amino acids. CDR3 bases: TGCGCCAGCAGCAAACAGGGGGCGAACACTGAAGCTTTCTTT. This sequence encodes CASSKQGANTEAFF.

CDR3 sequence (DNA): TGTGCCAGCAGTTCTACTAACCCGGACAGGAAAGAGACCCAGTACTTC. Translation gives CASSSTNPDRKETQYF. The gene calls are TRBV27 and TRBJ2-5; 7 bases are shared with TRBD1. The germline V gene encodes CDR1 MNHEY and CDR2 SMNVEV (reference sequence). The V gene end was trimmed by 4 bases and the J gene end by 3 bases; junction bases not matched to a gene: 11. The CDR3 consists of 16 residues.

The genes are TRBV19 and TRBJ2-5, with 10 bases that match TRBD2. The CDR3 is 19 residues long. V lost 1 base and J lost 1; bases outside the gene matches: 12. Germline values: CDR1 LNHDA, CDR2 SQIVND (reference sequence). Here the CDR3 DNA reads TGTGCCAGTAGTATAGTATTGTCTAGCGGGGGTAGAGCCCAAGAGACCCAGTACTTC. Translation gives CASSIVLSSGGRAQETQYF.

The chain couples TRBV15 to TRBJ2-3; D is perhaps TRBD2 (6 bases). The germline CDR1 and CDR2 sequences are LNHNV and YYDKDF (reference sequence). The CDR3 is 16 amino acids. V was trimmed by 3 bases and J by 4 bases, leaving 17 bases between them. CDR3 sequence: CATSSGEVVVPDTQYF. CDR3 nucleotide sequence: TGTGCCACCAGCAGTGGGGAGGTAGTCGTCCCAGATACGCAGTATTTT.

The chain couples TRBV2 to TRBJ2-7; 7 positions match TRBD2. The CDR3 spans 14 residues. V lost 8 bases and J lost 2; bases outside the gene matches: 9. Germline CDR1 is SNHLY and CDR2 is FYNNEI. The CDR3 loop reads CASLPLAIAYEQYF. In nucleotides, the CDR3 is TGTGCCAGCCTACCACTAGCGATCGCCTACGAGCAGTACTTC.

The chain recombines TRBV10-1 with TRBJ2-1; 8 bases are a match to TRBD1. With V trimmed by 0 bases and J by 9 bases, 7 bases remained unmatched. CDR3 length equals 15 residues. Germline V CDR1 and CDR2: WNHNN, SYGVQD (reference sequence). CDR3 sequence: CASSESGTGGGEQFF. The CDR3 nucleotides are TGCGCCAGCAGTGAGTCGGGAACAGGGGGTGGTGAGCAGTTCTTC.

This chain joins TRBV6-5 and TRBJ2-1; 8 nucleotides agree with TRBD2. CDR1 and CDR2 from the germline V gene are MNHEY and SVGAGI. Trimming removed 1 base from V and 5 bases from J; junction bases left unmatched: 4. The CDR3 has 15 residues. CDR3 in DNA: TGTGCCAGCAGTTACTTAAGAGCGGGAGACAATGAGCAGTTCTTC. Translation: CASSYLRAGDNEQFF.

The V call is TRBV29-1, the J call TRBJ2-7; 9 bases align to TRBD1. This CDR3 spans 13 amino acids. The V segment lost 3 bases and the J segment 6 bases; nucleotides outside the gene matches: 6. Looked up from germline, CDR1 is SQVTM and CDR2 is ANQGSEA. The CDR3 nucleotides read TGCAGCGTTGACCCGGGACAGGGTTCCGAGCAGTACTTC. It specifies CSVDPGQGSEQYF.

The rearrangement joins TRBV28 to TRBJ1-2; D might be TRBD1 (5 bases). V dropped 6 bases and J dropped 8 bases, with 16 bases sitting between them. Germline loops: CDR1 MDHEN, CDR2 SYDVKM. This CDR3 is built from 13 residues. CDR3 sequence (DNA): TGTGCCAGCAGCCCAGCGTGGGGGGGAGGCTACACCTTC. Its protein product is CASSPAWGGGYTF.

This clone appeared a single time. One end of the junction fails to match germline, which may point to a read error. Distinct nucleotide sequences in the sample also encode this CDR3. V gene TRBV5-6 combines with J gene TRBJ1-4; D unresolved. Germline lookup yields CDR1 SGHDT and CDR2 YYEEEE. The length of the CDR3 is 15 residues. CDR3 DNA sequence: TGCGCCAGCAGCTTTTCGTCTGAGTCGGGGATAAGGTTGTTTTTT. This sequence encodes CASSFSSESGIRLFF.

The V call is TRBV6-1, the J call TRBJ1-4; D unresolved. Germline V gene sequence: CDR1 MNHNS, CDR2 SASEGT. The CDR3 sequence is 13 residues long. Trimming left V 0 bases short and J 10 bases short, with 9 bases between. The CDR3 region has the DNA TGTGCCAGCAGTGAAGCGGTCCGGGGAAAACTGTTTTTT. The encoded protein is CASSEAVRGKLFF.

The chain joins TRBV15 to TRBJ2-2; 8 nucleotides match TRBD1. J was trimmed by 4 bases and V by 5 bases; bases with no gene match: 6. Germline CDR1 LNHNV, CDR2 YYDKDF (reference sequence). This CDR3 spans 15 amino acids. CDR3 loop: CATSGTTGVTGELFF. The CDR3 region has the DNA TGTGCCACCAGCGGGACGACAGGGGTCACCGGGGAGCTGTTTTTT.

The chain employs TRBV7-2 and TRBJ2-5, with a weak D call TRBD2 (5 bases). V was cut by 2 bases and J by 1 base, with 14 bases left in between. Germline values: CDR1 SGHTA, CDR2 FQGNSA. The CDR3 runs to 16 residues. This CDR3 reads CASSLRSLSGQETQYF. The CDR3 DNA sequence: TGTGCCAGCAGCTTACGCTCCCTGAGCGGCCAAGAGACCCAGTACTTC.

The table lists this clone with a count of one. V is TRBV7-9 and J is TRBJ1-2; D is ambiguous. Between the trimmed V and J ends, which lost 6 bases and 5 bases, there was a span of 7 bases. Germline V gene data show CDR1 as SEHNR and CDR2 as FQNEAQ (reference sequence). The CDR3 loop spans 11 amino acids. Here the CDR3 reads CASSSSYGYTF. Here the CDR3 DNA reads TGTGCCAGCAGTTCCAGTTATGGCTACACCTTC.